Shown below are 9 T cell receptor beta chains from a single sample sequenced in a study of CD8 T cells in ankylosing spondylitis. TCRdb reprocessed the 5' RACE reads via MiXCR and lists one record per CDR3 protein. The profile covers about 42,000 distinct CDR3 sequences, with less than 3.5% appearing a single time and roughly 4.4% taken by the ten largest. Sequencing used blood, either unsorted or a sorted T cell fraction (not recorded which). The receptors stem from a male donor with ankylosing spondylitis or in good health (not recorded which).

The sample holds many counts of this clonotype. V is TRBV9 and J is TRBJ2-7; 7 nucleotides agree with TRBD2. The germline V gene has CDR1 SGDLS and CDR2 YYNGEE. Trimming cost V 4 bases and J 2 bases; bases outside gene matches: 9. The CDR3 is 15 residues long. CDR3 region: CASSPSAGAAYEQYF. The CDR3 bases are TGTGCCAGCAGCCCAAGCGCGGGAGCCGCCTACGAGCAGTACTTC.

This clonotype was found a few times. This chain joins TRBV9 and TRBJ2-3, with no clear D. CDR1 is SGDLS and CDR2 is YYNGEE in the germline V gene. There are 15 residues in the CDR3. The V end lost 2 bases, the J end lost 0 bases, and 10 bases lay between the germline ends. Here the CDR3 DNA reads TGTGCCAGCAGCGTTCGACAACTGAGCACAGATACGCAGTATTTT. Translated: CASSVRQLSTDTQYF.

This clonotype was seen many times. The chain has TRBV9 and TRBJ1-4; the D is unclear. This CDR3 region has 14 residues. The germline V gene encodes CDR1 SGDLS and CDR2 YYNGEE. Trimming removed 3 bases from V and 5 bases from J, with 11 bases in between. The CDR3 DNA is TGTGCCAGCAGCGCGACGGTTTTCAATGAAAAACTGTTTTTT. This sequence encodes CASSATVFNEKLFF. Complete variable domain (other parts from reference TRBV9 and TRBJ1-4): DSGVTQTPKHLITATGQRVTLRCSPRSGDLSVYWYQQSLDQGLQFLIQYYNGEERAKGNILERFSAQQFPDLHSELNLSSLELGDSALYFCASSATVFNEKLFFGSGTQLSVL.

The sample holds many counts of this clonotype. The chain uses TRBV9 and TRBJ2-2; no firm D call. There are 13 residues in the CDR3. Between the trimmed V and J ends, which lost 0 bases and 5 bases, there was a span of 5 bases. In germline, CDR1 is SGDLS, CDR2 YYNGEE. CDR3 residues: CASSVEWTGELFF. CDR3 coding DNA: TGTGCCAGCAGCGTAGAGTGGACCGGGGAGCTGTTTTTT.

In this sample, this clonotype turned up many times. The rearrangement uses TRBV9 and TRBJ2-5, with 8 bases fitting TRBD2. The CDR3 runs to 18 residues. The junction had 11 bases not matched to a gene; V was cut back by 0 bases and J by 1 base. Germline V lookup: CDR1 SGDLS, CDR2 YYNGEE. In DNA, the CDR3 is TGTGCCAGCAGCGTAGGCCCCAGGGCTAGCGGGTCCCAAGAGACCCAGTACTTC. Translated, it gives CASSVGPRASGSQETQYF. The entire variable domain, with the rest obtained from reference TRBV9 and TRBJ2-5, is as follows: DSGVTQTPKHLITATGQRVTLRCSPRSGDLSVYWYQQSLDQGLQFLIQYYNGEERAKGNILERFSAQQFPDLHSELNLSSLELGDSALYFCASSVGPRASGSQETQYFGPGTRLLVL.

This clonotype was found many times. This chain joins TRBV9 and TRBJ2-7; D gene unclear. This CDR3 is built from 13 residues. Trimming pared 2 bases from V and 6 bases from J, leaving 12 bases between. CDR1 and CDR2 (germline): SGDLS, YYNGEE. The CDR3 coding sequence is TGTGCCAGCAGCGTGGACCTAGTAGCCGAGCAGTACTTC. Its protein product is CASSVDLVAEQYF. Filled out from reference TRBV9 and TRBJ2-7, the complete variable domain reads DSGVTQTPKHLITATGQRVTLRCSPRSGDLSVYWYQQSLDQGLQFLIQYYNGEERAKGNILERFSAQQFPDLHSELNLSSLELGDSALYFCASSVDLVAEQYFGPGTRLTVT.

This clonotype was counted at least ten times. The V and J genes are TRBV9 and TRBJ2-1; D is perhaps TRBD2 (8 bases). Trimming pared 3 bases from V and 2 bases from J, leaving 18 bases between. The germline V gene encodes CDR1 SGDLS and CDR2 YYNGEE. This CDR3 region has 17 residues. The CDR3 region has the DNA TGTGCCAGCAGCGCCGGGAGGGGGCTGGTTGCCTACAATGAGCAGTTCTTC. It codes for CASSAGRGLVAYNEQFF.

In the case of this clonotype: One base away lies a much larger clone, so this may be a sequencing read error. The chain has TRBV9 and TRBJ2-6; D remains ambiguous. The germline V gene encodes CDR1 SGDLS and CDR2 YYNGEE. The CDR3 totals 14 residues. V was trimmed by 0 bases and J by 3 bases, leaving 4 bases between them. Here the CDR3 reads CASSVDDGANVLTF. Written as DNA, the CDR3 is TGTGCCAGCAGCGTAGATGATGGGGCCAACGTCCTGACTTTC.

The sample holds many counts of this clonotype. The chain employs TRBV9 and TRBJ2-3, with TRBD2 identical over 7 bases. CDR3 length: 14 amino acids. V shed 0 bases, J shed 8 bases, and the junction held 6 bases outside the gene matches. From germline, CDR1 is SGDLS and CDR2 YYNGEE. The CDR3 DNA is TGTGCCAGCAGCGTAGGGGGCCTAGCGGCTACGCAGTATTTT. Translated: CASSVGGLAATQYF.